The 31 T cell receptor beta chains given below trace back to one sample, sequenced in a study of blood T cell repertoires in COVID-19. Some clones are missing from TCRdb's copy, which holds only in-frame ones; the method was immunoSEQ multiplex PCR. Of more than 150,000 clones listed, about 87% are singletons. Sequenced input: peripheral blood. These receptors came from a middle-aged man with active or convalescent COVID-19.

This chain connects TRBV9 to TRBJ1-2, with 8 bases lining up with TRBD1. With 4 bases clipped from V and 8 bases from J, the junction kept 13 bases outside the gene matches. There are 15 residues in the CDR3. Germline CDR1 is SGDLS and CDR2 is YYNGEE. Here the CDR3 reads CASSTQDRVNGGYTF. The CDR3 nucleotides read TGTGCCAGCAGCACCCAGGACAGGGTTAATGGGGGCTACACCTTC.

The chain has TRBV11-2 and TRBJ1-4; possibly TRBD1 for D (5 bases). Germline loops: CDR1 SGHAT, CDR2 FQNNGV. V was clipped by 1 base and J by 5 bases, with 11 bases between them. The CDR3 has 15 residues. The CDR3 sequence is CASSLVGEINEKLFF. In DNA, the CDR3 is TGTGCCAGCAGCTTAGTAGGGGAAATCAATGAAAAACTGTTTTTT. Supplemented by reference TRBV11-2 and TRBJ1-4, the full variable domain reads EAGVAQSPRYKIIEKRQSVAFWCNPISGHATLYWYQQILGQGPKLLIQFQNNGVVDDSQLPKDRFSAERLKGVDSTLKIQPAKLEDSAVYLCASSLVGEINEKLFFGSGTQLSVL.

J is TRBJ1-5 and V is TRBV7-8; TRBD1 is a possible D gene (5 bases). V was trimmed by 6 bases and J by 2 bases, leaving 11 bases between them. The germline CDR1 and CDR2 sequences are SGHVS and FQNEAQ. The CDR3 covers 14 residues. The chain's CDR3 is CASRLTEGNQPQHF. The CDR3 nucleotides read TGTGCCAGCAGACTGACAGAGGGCAATCAGCCCCAGCATTTT.

The V and J genes are TRBV9 and TRBJ2-3; the match to TRBD2 covers 10 bases. This CDR3 is 18 amino acids long. The ends lost 4 bases at V and 6 bases at J; junction bases unmatched: 17. Germline lookup yields CDR1 SGDLS and CDR2 YYNGEE. The CDR3 DNA reads as TGTGCCAGCAGCCCCGGGTCGGGGTCTAGCGGGGGTTGGGATACGCAGTATTTT. This gives the protein CASSPGSGSSGGWDTQYF.

This clone was detected a few times. The chain combines TRBV6-5 with TRBJ1-3, with D tentatively TRBD1 (5 bases). The germline V gene encodes CDR1 MNHEY and CDR2 SVGAGI. Trimming pared 5 bases from V and 4 bases from J, leaving 12 bases between. The CDR3 has 14 residues. The CDR3 sequence is CASSNGGSGNTIYF. In nucleotides, the CDR3 is TGTGCCAGCAGTAACGGGGGATCCGGAAACACCATATATTTT.

This chain uses TRBV7-3 with TRBJ2-2; D may be TRBD1 (6 bases). CDR3 length: 17 residues. The germline V and J ends were trimmed by 4 bases and 3 bases, with 18 bases remaining between them. CDR1 is SGHTA and CDR2 is FQGTGA in the germline V gene. The CDR3 reads CASSSSNRVWDTGELFF. CDR3 DNA sequence: TGTGCCAGCAGCTCATCCAACAGGGTTTGGGACACCGGGGAGCTGTTTTTT.

V and J are TRBV5-6 and TRBJ2-7, with TRBD2 identical over 8 bases. The CDR3 spans 15 residues. J was trimmed by 4 bases and V by 1 base; bases with no gene match: 7. CDR1 SGHDT and CDR2 YYEEEE come from the germline V gene. This CDR3 reads CASSLITGGVYEQYF. The DNA for the CDR3 is TGTGCCAGCAGCTTGATTACGGGAGGGGTTTACGAGCAGTACTTC.

V usage is TRBV21-1 and J usage is TRBJ1-5. TRBV21-1 is a known pseudogene. The CDR3 consists of 14 residues. The CDR3, as DNA: TGTGCCAGCAGCAAATGGGAGGCGGGTCAGCCCCAGCATTTT. This codes for CASSKWEAGQPQHF.

There are a few counts of this clone. The V call is TRBV29-1, the J call TRBJ2-5, with 10 nucleotides matching TRBD2. V shed 5 bases and J 0 bases; nucleotides not matched to a gene: 6. The CDR3 covers 15 residues. CDR1 and CDR2 (germline): SQVTM, ANQGSEA. The CDR3 spells CSVSSGGLYQETQYF. CDR3 coding DNA: TGCAGCGTTTCTAGCGGGGGCTTGTACCAAGAGACCCAGTACTTC.

The chain carries TRBV7-2 and TRBJ2-3; possible D gene TRBD1, 7 bases. V was trimmed by 3 bases and J by 4 bases, leaving 23 bases between them. From germline, CDR1 is SGHTA and CDR2 FQGNSA. This CDR3 has 18 residues. The CDR3 reads CASSFRTRQGGWSDTQYF. The CDR3 DNA follows: TGTGCCAGCAGCTTCAGGACCCGTCAGGGGGGATGGTCAGATACGCAGTATTTT.

V gene TRBV6-6 combines with J gene TRBJ2-5; 9 bases line up with TRBD2. The germline V gene has CDR1 MNHNY and CDR2 SVGAGI (reference sequence). The CDR3 covers 16 residues. V lost 0 bases, J lost 5 bases, and 7 bases stayed unmatched. The CDR3 bases are TGTGCCAGCAGTTACTCTGGCGGGGGGGCCCGTGAGACCCAGTACTTC. Translated, it gives CASSYSGGGARETQYF.

This clone occurred once. The chain couples TRBV10-1 to TRBJ1-2, with 8 bases identical to TRBD1. With V trimmed by 6 bases and J by 0 bases, 6 bases remained unmatched. Germline-derived CDR1 and CDR2 are WNHNN and SYGVQD (reference sequence). The CDR3 runs to 15 residues. DNA for the CDR3: TGCGCCAGCAGGATACAGGGGGGTCCTAACTATGGCTACACCTTC. This codes for CASRIQGGPNYGYTF.

The rearrangement links TRBV11-2 to TRBJ2-3, with unresolved D. Germline CDR1 reads SGHAT; CDR2 reads FQNNGV. The CDR3 is made up of 15 amino acids. Deletions cut 1 base from V and 0 bases from J, with 8 bases between. Written as DNA, the CDR3 is TGTGCCAGCAGCTTAGGAGGTCTGAGCACAGATACGCAGTATTTT. It encodes CASSLGGLSTDTQYF.

The rearrangement joins TRBV7-9 to TRBJ1-2; 9 bases line up with TRBD1. The CDR3 loop spans 15 amino acids. Germline CDR1 SEHNR, CDR2 FQNEAQ (reference sequence). V gave up 0 bases and J gave up 6 bases; unmatched junction bases: 5. CDR3 loop: CASSLARQGGNGYTF. The CDR3 nucleotides are TGTGCCAGCAGCTTAGCCCGACAGGGGGGAAATGGCTACACCTTC.

The chain has TRBV30 and TRBJ1-3; D might be TRBD1 (6 bases). V dropped 1 base and J dropped 9 bases, with 10 bases sitting between them. The germline gives CDR1 GTSNPN, CDR2 SVGIG (reference sequence). This CDR3 is 12 amino acids long. The CDR3 region has the DNA TGTGCCTGGAGTGCCCTGGACAGCACCATATATTTT. Translation gives CAWSALDSTIYF.

This clone showed up just once. V gene TRBV2 combines with J gene TRBJ1-5; D might be TRBD1 (6 bases). The CDR3 runs 13 residues. CDR1 is SNHLY, CDR2 FYNNEI, per germline. Trimming stripped 4 bases from V and 10 bases from J, with 14 bases between. Here the CDR3 DNA reads TGTGCCAGCAGTGCCGAAGGGGGGGGCCCCCAGCATTTT. As protein: CASSAEGGGPQHF.

V gene TRBV5-6 combines with J gene TRBJ2-7, with 7 bases aligning to TRBD2. The V gene end was trimmed by 4 bases and the J gene end by 0 bases; junction bases not matched to a gene: 10. Germline CDR1 and CDR2: SGHDT and YYEEEE. The CDR3 extends over 16 amino acids. CDR3 DNA sequence: TGTGCCAGCAGCACCCGACTTCGCGGGGGCTCCTACGAGCAGTACTTC. This gives the protein CASSTRLRGGSYEQYF.

For the CDR3, the DNA is TGTGCCAGCACCCGGACAGGGGGACGCTATGGCTACACCTTC. Its protein is CASTRTGGRYGYTF. The genes are TRBV27 and TRBJ1-2, with 10 bases lining up with TRBD1. The CDR3 is made up of 14 amino acids. Trimming at V came to 7 bases and at J to 4 bases, leaving 6 bases not matched to a gene. Germline CDR1 and CDR2: MNHEY and SMNVEV (reference sequence).

The V and J genes are TRBV7-3 and TRBJ2-2; 11 nucleotides agree with TRBD2. Germline lookup yields CDR1 SGHTA and CDR2 FQGTGA. After removal of 3 bases from V and 7 bases from J, the junction contained 4 bases not matched to a gene. The CDR3 extends over 15 amino acids. CDR3 in amino acids: CASSFTSGGHGELFF. The DNA for the CDR3 is TGTGCCAGCAGCTTTACTAGCGGGGGACACGGGGAGCTGTTTTTT.

V is TRBV30 and J is TRBJ1-2; possible D gene TRBD1, 5 bases. Germline assignment: CDR1 GTSNPN and CDR2 SVGIG (reference sequence). The germline V and J ends were trimmed by 1 base and 0 bases, with 12 bases remaining between them. This CDR3 contains 15 residues. In DNA, the CDR3 is TGTGCCTGGAGTGACGGGGGATTAGCTAACTATGGCTACACCTTC. It encodes CAWSDGGLANYGYTF.

This chain joins TRBV4-3 and TRBJ2-3, with 11 bases fitting TRBD1. Germline V CDR1 and CDR2: LGHNA, YSLEER. After removal of 3 bases from V and 4 bases from J, the junction contained 9 bases not matched to a gene. The CDR3 has 17 residues. This chain's CDR3 is CASSHFGQGASPDTQYF. The CDR3 DNA reads TGCGCCAGCAGCCACTTCGGACAGGGGGCATCGCCAGATACGCAGTATTTT.

This chain links TRBV28 with TRBJ2-7, with a weak D call TRBD1 (6 bases). This CDR3 contains 11 residues. Germline values: CDR1 MDHEN, CDR2 SYDVKM. V was cut by 5 bases and J by 4 bases, with 6 bases left in between. The CDR3 reads CASSDRYEQYF. The CDR3 nucleotides read TGTGCCAGCAGTGACAGGTACGAGCAGTACTTC.

This clone was picked up one time. The J gene is TRBJ2-2, the V gene TRBV7-9, with TRBD2 as a possible D gene (6 bases). CDR3 length: 14 amino acids. Trimming took 5 bases from V and 2 from J, leaving 9 bases between them. Per germline, CDR1 SEHNR and CDR2 FQNEAQ (reference sequence). The CDR3 loop is CASSGGLNTGELFF. DNA of the CDR3: TGTGCCAGCAGCGGGGGGTTAAACACCGGGGAGCTGTTTTTT.

The chain uses TRBV2 and TRBJ1-3, with TRBD1 matching 10 bases. The junction had 3 bases not matched to a gene; V was cut back by 7 bases and J by 0 bases. This CDR3 has 15 amino acids. Germline CDR1 SNHLY, CDR2 FYNNEI. CDR3 sequence (DNA): TGTGCCAGCAAAAGGACAGGGGGCTCTGGAAACACCATATATTTT. Translated: CASKRTGGSGNTIYF.

V is TRBV28 and J is TRBJ1-5, with D possibly TRBD1 on 5 matching bases. The CDR3 has 12 residues. Germline V gene lookup returns CDR1 MDHEN and CDR2 SYDVKM. Deletions cut 10 bases from V and 7 bases from J, with 14 bases between. As DNA, the CDR3 is TGTGCCACCACTCCGGGGGAGCAGCCCCAGCATTTT. This sequence encodes CATTPGEQPQHF.

This clone was found a few times. The CDR3 spells CASSLTTGLLGAEETQYF. The CDR3 DNA follows: TGTGCCAGCAGCTTAACCACGGGCTTATTGGGGGCAGAAGAGACCCAGTACTTC. V and J are TRBV7-3 and TRBJ2-5; perhaps TRBD1 as D (6 bases). The CDR3 runs to 18 residues. Trimming removed 0 bases at V and 3 bases at J, with 20 bases between. Looked up from germline, CDR1 is SGHTA and CDR2 is FQGTGA.

The V and J genes are TRBV7-9 and TRBJ2-7, with TRBD1 identical over 8 bases. After removal of 4 bases from V and 2 bases from J, the junction contained 13 bases not matched to a gene. The germline V gene has CDR1 SEHNR and CDR2 FQNEAQ (reference sequence). The CDR3 runs to 17 residues. DNA of the CDR3: TGTGCCAGCAGCTCCACGGACGGGGACAGGTCCCCCTACGAGCAGTACTTC. This translates into CASSSTDGDRSPYEQYF.

This clone has just one count. CDR3 residues: CASSSSSGGGNTQYF. As DNA, the CDR3 is TGTGCCAGCAGCTCCTCTAGCGGGGGGGGAAATACGCAGTATTTT. The chain carries TRBV7-2 and TRBJ2-3; 12 nucleotides line up with TRBD2. V lost 4 bases to trimming and J lost 7 bases; unmatched junction nucleotides: 6. From germline, CDR1 is SGHTA and CDR2 FQGNSA. The CDR3 spans 15 residues.

The rearrangement links TRBV7-9 to TRBJ1-2, with 7 positions matching TRBD1. CDR1 and CDR2 (germline): SEHNR, FQNEAQ (reference sequence). This CDR3 spans 15 amino acids. V dropped 5 bases and J dropped 2; count of bases not matched to a gene: 8. The CDR3 protein is CASSPSGTANYGYTF. DNA for the CDR3: TGTGCCAGCAGCCCATCCGGGACAGCGAACTATGGCTACACCTTC.

The chain links TRBV28 to TRBJ1-3; D perhaps matches TRBD1 (5 bases). Germline V lookup: CDR1 MDHEN, CDR2 SYDVKM. CDR3 length: 15 amino acids. The V gene lost 6 bases and the J gene lost 0 bases, with 12 bases spanning the gap. The CDR3 sequence is CASRGPGVSGNTIYF. The CDR3 DNA follows: TGTGCCAGCAGGGGGCCCGGAGTCTCTGGAAACACCATATATTTT.

This clone was seen a handful of times. At one boundary the junction diverges from the germline segment, which might be a read error. CDR3 region: CATSGEQESPLHF. In DNA, the CDR3 is TGTGCCACCAGCGGAGAACAAGAATCACCCCTCCACTTT. The chain couples TRBV15 to TRBJ1-6; D unclear. The CDR3 is made up of 13 amino acids. Germline CDR1 reads LNHNV; CDR2 reads YYDKDF (reference sequence).